This record covers a single T cell receptor (beta chain). The sample belongs to a study of T-cell reconstitution after alpha-beta-depleted transplantation in children. Preparation of the TCRbeta library used unique molecular identifiers. From the PCR reads, TCRdb called clonotypes with MiXCR, one entry per CDR3 protein. Among about 410,000 distinct CDR3 sequences listed, 20% were seen once. Trimming pared 0 bases from V and 3 bases from J, leaving 11 bases between. The CDR3 contains 15 residues. Germline CDR1 DFQATT, CDR2 SNEGSKA (reference sequence). Sequenced material: PBMCs from the stem cell graft donor, taken from the stem cell graft. The J gene is TRBJ1-4, the V gene TRBV20-1; possible D gene TRBD1, 5 bases. This TCR was recovered from a human donor who donated a stem cell graft to a child with acute myeloid leukemia. CDR3 protein: CSAREARGANEKLFF. CDR3 nucleotides: TGCAGTGCTAGAGAGGCGAGGGGAGCTAATGAAAAACTGTTTTTT.